This passage covers 30 T cell receptor beta chains from one sample sequenced in a study of cytomegalovirus exposure and HLA in healthy donors (dated by TCRdb to 2015 to 2018). Library preparation employed the immunoSEQ multiplex PCR assay. For the multiplex PCR, a mixture combining 60 forward primers for TCR Vbeta segments and 13 reverse primers for TCR Jbeta segments was used. This immuneACCESS table, as held by TCRdb, lists in-frame sequences with V and J called but not all clones. Of the missing ones, under half trace to an unresolved V gene in checked studies; the others have no known cause. This sample is represented by 200,000 to 250,000 clones; roughly 80% of them were singletons. The ten largest clones capture approximately 1.5% of the sample. The sequencing sample was made of PBMCs. These receptors were taken from a man aged 45 to 65 in good health and CMV-seronegative.

The rearrangement joins TRBV13 to TRBJ2-5, with D possibly being TRBD2 (5 bases). The CDR3 covers 16 residues. Trimming cost V 0 bases and J 5 bases, with 16 bases left between them. Germline loops: CDR1 PRHDT, CDR2 FYEKMQ (reference sequence). The DNA for the CDR3 is TGTGCCAGCAGCTTAGGGAGGACTGGCAGGTTGGAGACCCAGTACTTC. This codes for CASSLGRTGRLETQYF. Together with reference TRBV13 and TRBJ2-5, the CDR3 gives the full variable domain: AAGVIQSPRHLIKEKRETATLKCYPIPRHDTVYWYQQGPGQDPQFLISFYEKMQSDKGSIPDRFSAQQFSDYHSELNMSSLELGDSALYFCASSLGRTGRLETQYFGPGTRLLVL.

The rearrangement uses TRBV5-1 and TRBJ1-2; possibly TRBD1 for D (6 bases). Germline loops: CDR1 SGHRS, CDR2 YFSETQ. V was clipped by 3 bases and J by 2 bases, with 11 bases between them. The CDR3 consists of 14 residues. The chain's CDR3 is CASSWEGGNYGYTF. The CDR3 nucleotides read TGCGCCAGCAGCTGGGAAGGGGGAAACTATGGCTACACCTTC.

This chain connects TRBV9 to TRBJ2-2, with TRBD2 identical over 12 bases. Germline V gene data show CDR1 as SGDLS and CDR2 as YYNGEE. V gave up 4 bases and J gave up 0 bases; unmatched junction bases: 10. The CDR3 sequence is 19 residues long. CDR3 in amino acids: CASSTRTSGALPNTGELFF. The CDR3 DNA is TGTGCCAGCAGCACCAGGACTAGCGGGGCCCTCCCGAACACCGGGGAGCTGTTTTTT.

This chain uses TRBV28 with TRBJ2-3; D remains unclear. Germline V gene data show CDR1 as MDHEN and CDR2 as SYDVKM. Trimming stripped 5 bases from V and 1 base from J, with 16 bases between. The CDR3 sequence is 16 residues long. The DNA of the CDR3 is TGTGCCAGCAGTCTCAGACTCAATAAGGGCACAGATACGCAGTATTTT. Translated, it gives CASSLRLNKGTDTQYF. The full variable domain, completed using reference TRBV28 and TRBJ2-3, is DVKVTQSSRYLVKRTGEKVFLECVQDMDHENMFWYRQDPGLGLRLIYFSYDVKMKEKGDIPEGYSVSREKKERFSLILESASTNQTSMYLCASSLRLNKGTDTQYFGPGTRLTVL.

Comments on this clone: The sample has other DNA sequences that encode this CDR3 too. The chain carries TRBV5-1 and TRBJ1-4; a weak D match, TRBD1 (5 bases). Germline V gene lookup returns CDR1 SGHRS and CDR2 YFSETQ. There are 12 residues in the CDR3. V lost 7 bases and J lost 5, with 9 bases in between. The CDR3, as DNA: TGCGCCAGCTCCCAGGGCAATGAAAAACTGTTTTTT. This sequence encodes CASSQGNEKLFF. Full variable domain (outside the CDR3, taken from reference TRBV5-1 and TRBJ1-4): KAGVTQTPRYLIKTRGQQVTLSCSPISGHRSVSWYQQTPGQGLQFLFEYFSETQRNKGNFPGRFSGRQFSNSRSEMNVSTLELGDSALYLCASSQGNEKLFFGSGTQLSVL.

The chain joins TRBV5-4 to TRBJ1-4; possibly TRBD1 for D (6 bases). The CDR3 loop spans 14 amino acids. Trimming took off 4 bases at V and 7 bases at J, with 14 bases between the two ends. Germline V CDR1 and CDR2: SGHNT, YYREEE (reference sequence). CDR3 amino acids: CASSRGGGSEKLFF. The CDR3 DNA reads TGTGCCAGCAGCCGAGGGGGGGGTAGTGAAAAACTGTTTTTT. Variable domain in full (rest from reference TRBV5-4 and TRBJ1-4): ETGVTQSPTHLIKTRGQQVTLRCSSQSGHNTVSWYQQALGQGPQFIFQYYREEENGRGNFPPRFSGLQFPNYSSELNVNALELDDSALYLCASSRGGGSEKLFFGSGTQLSVL.

V gene TRBV6-1 combines with J gene TRBJ2-7; the D gene is possibly TRBD2 (7 bases). Germline V CDR1 and CDR2: MNHNS, SASEGT. V shed 5 bases and J shed 7 bases, with 21 bases lying between them. CDR3 length equals 15 residues. The chain's CDR3 is CASSLLGGGPGEQYF. The CDR3 coding sequence is TGTGCCAGCAGTCTCTTAGGGGGAGGGCCGGGGGAGCAGTACTTC.

The chain couples TRBV27 to TRBJ1-2; TRBD1 might be the D (5 bases). There are 13 residues in the CDR3. From germline, CDR1 is MNHEY and CDR2 SMNVEV (reference sequence). Trimming shortened V by 5 bases and J by 4 bases, and 11 bases separated the two germline ends. The CDR3 loop is CASSTRGIYGYTF. DNA for the CDR3: TGTGCCAGCAGTACCCGGGGGATCTATGGCTACACCTTC.

This CDR3 is CAWSVPPPDSRPSYEQYF. CDR3 sequence (DNA): TGTGCCTGGAGTGTACCCCCCCCCGACTCCCGTCCCTCCTACGAGCAGTACTTC. The J gene is TRBJ2-7, the V gene TRBV30; no firm D call. Per the germline V gene, CDR1 is GTSNPN and CDR2 is SVGIG (reference sequence). V dropped 0 bases and J dropped 0 bases, with 21 bases sitting between them. The CDR3 has 18 residues.

The J gene is TRBJ1-6, the V gene TRBV28, with 7 bases lining up with TRBD1. V lost 5 bases to trimming and J lost 9 bases; unmatched junction nucleotides: 10. From germline, CDR1 is MDHEN and CDR2 SYDVKM. The CDR3 is 15 amino acids. In nucleotides, the CDR3 is TGTGCCAGCAGTCCAGCCACAGGGGCTGGTTCACCCCTCCACTTT. Its translation is CASSPATGAGSPLHF.

This clone was counted once. The chain uses TRBV27 and TRBJ2-7; 10 bases fit TRBD2. The CDR3 contains 15 residues. The V segment lost 5 bases and the J segment 6 bases; nucleotides outside the gene matches: 10. CDR1 and CDR2 (germline): MNHEY, SMNVEV (reference sequence). For the CDR3, the DNA is TGTGCCAGCAGTCCTACTAGCGGGACTGCCCGCGAGCAGTACTTC. It yields the protein CASSPTSGTAREQYF.

The chain joins TRBV11-2 to TRBJ2-5; the match to TRBD1 covers 8 bases. The better agreement between TRBJ2-7 and the DNA end casts doubt on the J call. CDR1 is SGHAT, CDR2 FQNNGV, per germline. CDR3 length: 14 residues. In DNA, the CDR3 is TGTGCCAGCAGCTCCGAGGACAGGGCCTACGAGCAGTACTTC. Translation gives CASSSEDRAYEQYF.

About this clone: The sample contains more than one DNA sequence encoding this CDR3. This chain uses TRBV27 with TRBJ2-3, with D possibly being TRBD1 (6 bases). CDR3 length: 13 amino acids. The germline V gene encodes CDR1 MNHEY and CDR2 SMNVEV (reference sequence). Trimming shortened V by 10 bases and J by 3 bases, and 14 bases separated the two germline ends. CDR3 nucleotides: TGTGCCATCACAGGGAAGGATACAGATACGCAGTATTTT. It specifies CAITGKDTDTQYF.

The chain is built from TRBV28 and TRBJ2-3, with 7 positions matching TRBD1. V lost 8 bases, J lost 6 bases, and 8 bases stayed unmatched. Germline assignment: CDR1 MDHEN and CDR2 SYDVKM. This CDR3 spans 13 amino acids. The CDR3 region is CASGLTGPDTQYF. The CDR3, as DNA: TGTGCCAGCGGGTTGACAGGGCCCGATACGCAGTATTTT.

This clone has only a few counts. J is TRBJ2-3 and V is TRBV7-2; a possible D gene is TRBD2 (8 bases). This CDR3 comprises 16 residues. Germline V gene lookup returns CDR1 SGHTA and CDR2 FQGNSA. V was pared by 1 base and J by 2 bases, with 13 bases between. The CDR3 spells CASSLVAGQSTDTQYF. DNA of the CDR3: TGTGCCAGCAGCTTAGTAGCGGGACAGTCCACAGATACGCAGTATTTT.

This chain joins TRBV27 and TRBJ1-1; D might be TRBD1 (6 bases). Germline-derived CDR1 and CDR2 are MNHEY and SMNVEV (reference sequence). This CDR3 spans 13 amino acids. Trimming shortened V by 6 bases and J by 8 bases, and 16 bases separated the two germline ends. As DNA, the CDR3 is TGTGCCAGCAGCATACAGAACAGGGCGGAAGCTTTCTTT. Its translation is CASSIQNRAEAFF.

This clone was observed a few times. The CDR3 DNA is TGTGCCCATGGCTCAACTAATGAAAAACTGTTTTTT. Encoded protein: CAHGSTNEKLFF. The V gene is TRBV28, the J gene TRBJ1-4; D ambiguous. Trimming took 11 bases from V and 0 from J, leaving 7 bases between them. This CDR3 has 12 amino acids. Looked up from germline, CDR1 is MDHEN and CDR2 is SYDVKM. Based on the CDR3 plus reference TRBV28 and TRBJ1-4, the full variable domain is DVKVTQSSRYLVKRTGEKVFLECVQDMDHENMFWYRQDPGLGLRLIYFSYDVKMKEKGDIPEGYSVSREKKERFSLILESASTNQTSMYLCAHGSTNEKLFFGSGTQLSVL.

This sequence joins TRBV5-5 and TRBJ1-2, with D unclear. Germline V CDR1 and CDR2: SGHKS, YYEKEE (reference sequence). Trimming cost V 0 bases and J 4 bases, with 13 bases left between them. The CDR3 extends over 15 amino acids. CDR3 protein: CASSLVSSRSYGYTF. In DNA form, the CDR3 reads TGTGCCAGCAGCTTGGTGAGTTCACGGTCCTATGGCTACACCTTC.

The rearrangement links TRBV18 to TRBJ1-5; D is perhaps TRBD1 (5 bases). CDR1 KGHSH and CDR2 LQKENI come from the germline V gene. The V and J ends lost 4 bases and 7 bases respectively, with 17 bases between them. The CDR3 contains 15 residues. The CDR3 region has the DNA TGTGCCAGCTCACTATCAGGGCTTACAGGACAGCCCCAGCATTTT. Its protein product is CASSLSGLTGQPQHF.

The rearrangement joins TRBV9 to TRBJ2-1, with TRBD2 identical over 8 bases. This CDR3 is built from 13 residues. Germline V gene sequence: CDR1 SGDLS, CDR2 YYNGEE. V was pared by 3 bases and J by 8 bases, with 4 bases of the junction left unmatched. CDR3 sequence (DNA): TGTGCCAGCAGCGCCCCGCGGGAGGATGAGCAGTTCTTC. It yields the protein CASSAPREDEQFF. The variable domain in full, with the rest retrieved from reference TRBV9 and TRBJ2-1, is DSGVTQTPKHLITATGQRVTLRCSPRSGDLSVYWYQQSLDQGLQFLIQYYNGEERAKGNILERFSAQQFPDLHSELNLSSLELGDSALYFCASSAPREDEQFFGPGTRLTVL.

By frequency in the sample, this clone is medium-sized. V and J are TRBV6-4 and TRBJ2-3; D is possibly TRBD2 (5 bases). The CDR3 spans 14 residues. Germline V gene lookup returns CDR1 MRHNA and CDR2 SNTAGT. The V and J ends lost 4 bases and 5 bases respectively, with 13 bases between them. The CDR3 here is CASSGDIEGDTQYF. Written as DNA, the CDR3 is TGTGCCAGCAGTGGAGACATAGAGGGAGATACGCAGTATTTT.

This chain links TRBV6-1 with TRBJ2-5; perhaps TRBD1 as D (6 bases). Germline CDR1 reads MNHNS; CDR2 reads SASEGT. Trimming took 1 base from V and 5 from J, leaving 26 bases between them. This CDR3 comprises 19 residues. The CDR3, as DNA: TGTGCCAGCAGTGAAGGTTTTGGGGTTAGGATACAGGGTGGGGAGACCCAGTACTTC. Translation: CASSEGFGVRIQGGETQYF.

The chain carries TRBV11-2 and TRBJ2-2, with 11 bases fitting TRBD2. The CDR3 covers 18 residues. V lost 5 bases, J lost 0 bases, and 8 bases stayed unmatched. Germline values: CDR1 SGHAT, CDR2 FQNNGV. CDR3 loop: CASSQTGTSGTNTGELFF. The DNA for the CDR3 is TGTGCCAGCAGCCAGACCGGGACTAGCGGAACGAACACCGGGGAGCTGTTTTTT.

This clone was seen more than once but under ten times. The gene calls are TRBV29-1 and TRBJ2-1; D uncertain. Looked up from germline, CDR1 is SQVTM and CDR2 is ANQGSEA. V lost 6 bases and J 3 bases, leaving 9 bases between the germline ends. This CDR3 spans 12 amino acids. CDR3 sequence: CSVDSDYNEQFF. CDR3 in DNA: TGCAGCGTCGACTCGGACTACAATGAGCAGTTCTTC.

This chain links TRBV10-2 with TRBJ2-1, with D possibly being TRBD2 (6 bases). Germline CDR1 and CDR2: WSHSY and SAAADI. CDR3 length: 16 amino acids. Trimming took off 6 bases at V and 7 bases at J, with 22 bases between the two ends. The CDR3 nucleotides are TGCGCCAGCAGGGAAGGGACCGGGGGAACTGGGAATGAGCAGTTCTTC. Its translation: CASREGTGGTGNEQFF.

The chain couples TRBV30 to TRBJ1-4, with 9 bases matching TRBD1. CDR1 and CDR2 from the germline V gene are GTSNPN and SVGIG (reference sequence). The CDR3 covers 12 residues. V lost 8 bases and J lost 6; bases outside the gene matches: 4. Written as DNA, the CDR3 is TGTGCCCGGGGACAGGGAGATGAAAAACTGTTTTTT. Protein product: CARGQGDEKLFF.

The chain couples TRBV19 to TRBJ2-3; TRBD2 aligns across 9 bases. The trim removed 3 bases at V and 4 bases at J, leaving 2 bases unmatched. In germline, CDR1 is LNHDA, CDR2 SQIVND (reference sequence). The CDR3 contains 14 residues. CDR3 protein: CASSIGTSPDTQYF. As DNA, the CDR3 is TGTGCCAGTAGTATTGGGACTAGCCCAGATACGCAGTATTTT.

The chain links TRBV2 to TRBJ2-7, with 8 bases lining up with TRBD1. Germline values: CDR1 SNHLY, CDR2 FYNNEI. The junction had 8 bases not matched to a gene; V was cut back by 3 bases and J by 4 bases. The CDR3 is 15 residues long. CDR3: CASSDRQGLGYEQYF. DNA of the CDR3: TGTGCCAGCAGTGACCGACAGGGGCTAGGGTACGAGCAGTACTTC.

The V call is TRBV2, the J call TRBJ2-7, with a possible D match to TRBD1 (6 bases). CDR3 length: 13 residues. The V and J ends lost 7 bases and 4 bases respectively, with 14 bases between them. The germline CDR1 and CDR2 sequences are SNHLY and FYNNEI. In nucleotides, the CDR3 is TGTGCCAGCACACGGACAGACGAATACGAGCAGTACTTC. Its protein product is CASTRTDEYEQYF.

The sample holds a few counts of this clone. Other DNA sequences in this sample translate to the same CDR3. The rearrangement uses TRBV19 and TRBJ1-1; possible D gene TRBD1, 5 bases. The V and J ends lost 1 base and 4 bases respectively, with 10 bases between them. Germline CDR1 and CDR2: LNHDA and SQIVND (reference sequence). This CDR3 is built from 14 residues. The CDR3 nucleotides read TGTGCCAGTAGTATAGGGGGCCTCGGCACTGAAGCTTTCTTT. Residues: CASSIGGLGTEAFF.